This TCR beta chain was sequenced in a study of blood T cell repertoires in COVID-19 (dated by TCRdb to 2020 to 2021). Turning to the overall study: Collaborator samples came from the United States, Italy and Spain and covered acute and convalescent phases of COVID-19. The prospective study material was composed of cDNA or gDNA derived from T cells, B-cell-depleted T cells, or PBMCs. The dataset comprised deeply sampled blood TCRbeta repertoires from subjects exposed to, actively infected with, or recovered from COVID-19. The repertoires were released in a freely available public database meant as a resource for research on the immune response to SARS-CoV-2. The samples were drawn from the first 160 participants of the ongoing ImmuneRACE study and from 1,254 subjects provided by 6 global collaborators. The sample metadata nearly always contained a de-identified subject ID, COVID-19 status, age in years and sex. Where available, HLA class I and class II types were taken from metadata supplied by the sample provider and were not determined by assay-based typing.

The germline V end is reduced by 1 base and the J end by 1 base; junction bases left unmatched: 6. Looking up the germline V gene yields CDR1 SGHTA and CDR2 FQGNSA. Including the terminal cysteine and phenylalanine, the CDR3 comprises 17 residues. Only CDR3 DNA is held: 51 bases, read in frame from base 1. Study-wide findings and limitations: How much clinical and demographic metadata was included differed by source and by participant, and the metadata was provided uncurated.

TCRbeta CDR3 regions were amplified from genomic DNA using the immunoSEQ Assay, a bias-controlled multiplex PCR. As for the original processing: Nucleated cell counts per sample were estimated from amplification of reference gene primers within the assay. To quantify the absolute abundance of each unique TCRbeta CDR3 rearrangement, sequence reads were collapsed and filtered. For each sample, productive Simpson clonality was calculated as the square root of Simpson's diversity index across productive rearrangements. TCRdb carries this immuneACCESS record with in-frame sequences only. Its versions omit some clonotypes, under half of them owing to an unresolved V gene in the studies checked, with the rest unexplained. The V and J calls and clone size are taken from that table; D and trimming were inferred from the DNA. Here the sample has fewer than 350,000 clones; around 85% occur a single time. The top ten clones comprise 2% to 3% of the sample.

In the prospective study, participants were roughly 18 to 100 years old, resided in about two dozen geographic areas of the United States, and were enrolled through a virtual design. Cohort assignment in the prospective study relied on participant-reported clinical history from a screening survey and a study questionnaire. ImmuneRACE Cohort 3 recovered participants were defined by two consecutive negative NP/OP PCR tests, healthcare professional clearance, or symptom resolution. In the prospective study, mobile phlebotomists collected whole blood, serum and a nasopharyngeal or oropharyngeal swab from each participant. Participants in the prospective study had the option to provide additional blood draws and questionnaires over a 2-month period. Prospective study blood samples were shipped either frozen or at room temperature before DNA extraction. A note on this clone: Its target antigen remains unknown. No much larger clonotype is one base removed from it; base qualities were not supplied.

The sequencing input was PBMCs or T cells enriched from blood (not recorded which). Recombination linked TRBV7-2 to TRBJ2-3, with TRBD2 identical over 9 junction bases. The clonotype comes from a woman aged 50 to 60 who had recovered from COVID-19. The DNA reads TGTGCCAGCAGCTTAGGAGCTAGCGGGACTGGCACAGATACGCAGTATTTT. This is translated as CASSLGASGTGTDTQYF.